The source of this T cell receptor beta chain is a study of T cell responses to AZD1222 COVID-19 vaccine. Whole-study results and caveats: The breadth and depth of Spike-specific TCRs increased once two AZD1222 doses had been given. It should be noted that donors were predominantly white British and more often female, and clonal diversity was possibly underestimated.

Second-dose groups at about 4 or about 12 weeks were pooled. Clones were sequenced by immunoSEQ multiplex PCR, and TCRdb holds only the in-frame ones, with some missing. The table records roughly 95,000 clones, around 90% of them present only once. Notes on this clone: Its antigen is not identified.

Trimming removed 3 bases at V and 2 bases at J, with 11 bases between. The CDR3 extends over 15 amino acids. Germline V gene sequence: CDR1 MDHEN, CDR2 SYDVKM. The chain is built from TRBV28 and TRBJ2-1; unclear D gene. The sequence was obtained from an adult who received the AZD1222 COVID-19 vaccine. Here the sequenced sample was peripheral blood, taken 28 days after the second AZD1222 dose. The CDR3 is CASSLVHTPYNEQFF. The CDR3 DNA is TGTGCCAGCAGTTTGGTTCACACGCCCTACAATGAGCAGTTCTTC.